What follows are 26 T cell receptor beta chains derived from one specimen sequenced in a study of immune evolution from preneoplasia to lung adenocarcinoma. Sequenced by immunoSEQ multiplex PCR; TCRdb stores in-frame clones only, minus some. The sample includes nearly 2,500 clones, over 75% of them seen just once. The sample was FFPE adjacent normal lung tissue. The receptor source for this set is a person aged 70 to 85 with lung adenocarcinoma.

The chain combines TRBV28 with TRBJ2-3; 9 positions agree with TRBD1. V trimming: 5 bases; J trimming: 5 bases; junction bases outside the gene matches: 8. Germline V gene sequence: CDR1 MDHEN, CDR2 SYDVKM. CDR3 length: 15 residues. The CDR3 region is CASSGAGQGIDTQYF. CDR3 coding DNA: TGTGCCAGCAGTGGCGCGGGACAGGGTATAGATACGCAGTATTTT.

J is TRBJ2-5 and V is TRBV7-9; TRBD2 might be the D (6 bases). Germline V lookup: CDR1 SEHNR, CDR2 FQNEAQ (reference sequence). CDR3 length: 12 amino acids. The V end was cut by 5 bases, the J end by 8 bases, with 12 bases between. CDR3 protein: CASSLVGGTQYF. The CDR3 nucleotides read TGTGCCAGCAGCCTGGTGGGGGGAACCCAGTACTTC.

The V call is TRBV11-2, the J call TRBJ2-7; 8 bases match TRBD1. V dropped 1 base and J dropped 4; count of bases not matched to a gene: 9. The V gene's germline CDR1 is SGHAT and CDR2 FQNNGV. The CDR3 is 16 amino acids. The CDR3 spells CASSLGLGQGFYEQYF. The CDR3, as DNA: TGTGCCAGCAGCTTAGGGCTAGGACAGGGATTTTACGAGCAGTACTTC.

This clone was seen just once. The chain combines TRBV7-2 with TRBJ2-7, with D possibly TRBD2 on 5 matching bases. The V end was cut by 5 bases, the J end by 0 bases, with 11 bases between. The CDR3 runs to 14 residues. Per the germline V gene, CDR1 is SGHTA and CDR2 is FQGNSA. The CDR3 DNA follows: TGTGCCAGCAGCCCCGACTACTTCTCCTACGAGCAGTACTTC. Protein product: CASSPDYFSYEQYF.

The chain recombines TRBV6-6 with TRBJ1-3; D is possibly TRBD1 (5 bases). V was shortened by 8 bases and J by 4 bases, with 12 bases between the two germline ends. Germline CDR1 MNHNY, CDR2 SVGAGI (reference sequence). The CDR3 length is 13 residues. CDR3 protein: CASHDSDGNTIYF. In nucleotides, the CDR3 is TGTGCCAGCCATGACAGTGACGGAAACACCATATATTTT.

This chain joins TRBV13 and TRBJ2-1; D is perhaps TRBD1 or TRBD2 (5 bases each). CDR3 length: 15 amino acids. Trimming took 2 bases from V and 9 from J, leaving 17 bases between them. CDR1 PRHDT and CDR2 FYEKMQ come from the germline V gene (reference sequence). The CDR3 sequence is CASSLMGDNTAEQFF. CDR3 in DNA: TGTGCCAGCAGCTTAATGGGGGATAACACGGCTGAGCAGTTCTTC.

The chain uses TRBV7-3 and TRBJ1-2; a possible D gene is TRBD1 (6 bases). V dropped 5 bases and J dropped 8 bases, with 24 bases sitting between them. The CDR3 totals 16 residues. Germline V gene sequence: CDR1 SGHTA, CDR2 FQGTGA. CDR3 nucleotides: TGTGCCAGCAGCGTATCGACAGGCGTTGATTCGGGGGGCTACACCTTC. It yields the protein CASSVSTGVDSGGYTF.

This chain uses TRBV10-2 with TRBJ2-3; D unclear. CDR1 is WSHSY and CDR2 is SAAADI in the germline V gene. The V end was cut by 1 base, the J end by 3 bases, with 2 bases between. The CDR3 runs 12 residues. CDR3 protein: CASSELTDTQYF. The CDR3 region has the DNA TGCGCCAGCAGTGAGTTGACAGATACGCAGTATTTT.

This clone was observed a handful of times. The V gene is TRBV9, the J gene TRBJ2-1; no clear D gene. Trimming pared 4 bases from V and 4 bases from J, leaving 15 bases between. Germline CDR1 reads SGDLS; CDR2 reads YYNGEE. There are 15 residues in the CDR3. The CDR3 loop is CASSLEPLGYNEQFF. Here the CDR3 DNA reads TGTGCCAGCAGCCTCGAGCCGCTCGGGTACAATGAGCAGTTCTTC.

The V gene is TRBV5-1, the J gene TRBJ1-2, with TRBD1 matching 8 bases. The junction had 10 bases not matched to a gene; V was cut back by 2 bases and J by 7 bases. The germline V gene encodes CDR1 SGHRS and CDR2 YFSETQ. This CDR3 contains 15 residues. CDR3 protein: CASSFAQGETAGYTF. The CDR3 DNA is TGCGCCAGCAGCTTCGCACAGGGGGAGACGGCTGGCTACACCTTC.

This clone was seen a few times. CDR3 in amino acids: CASSLRTGAPETQYF. CDR3 bases: TGTGCCAGCAGCTTAAGGACAGGGGCGCCAGAGACCCAGTACTTC. This chain joins TRBV7-2 and TRBJ2-5; 9 bases are a match to TRBD1. The CDR3 has 15 residues. With 2 bases clipped from V and 4 bases from J, the junction kept 5 bases outside the gene matches. Per germline, CDR1 SGHTA and CDR2 FQGNSA.

This rearrangement joins TRBV4-2 to TRBJ2-7, with D maybe TRBD1 (6 bases). CDR3 length: 15 residues. Per germline, CDR1 LGHNA and CDR2 YNFKEQ. The ends were cut back, 0 bases at V and 7 bases at J, with 16 bases in the middle. Here the CDR3 reads CASSQDHNYREEQYF. In nucleotides, the CDR3 is TGTGCCAGCAGCCAAGATCACAACTACAGGGAGGAGCAGTACTTC.

The rearrangement uses TRBV5-6 and TRBJ2-1, with TRBD2 matching over 13 bases. CDR1 is SGHDT and CDR2 is YYEEEE in the germline V gene. The CDR3 is 17 amino acids. With V trimmed by 2 bases and J by 5 bases, 7 bases remained unmatched. The CDR3 region has the DNA TGTGCCAGCAGCTTTCCTAGTGGACTAGCGGGAGACAATGAGCAGTTCTTC. Protein sequence: CASSFPSGLAGDNEQFF.

The CDR3 sequence: CSVGTLLSSTDTQYF. The CDR3 DNA reads as TGCAGCGTCGGAACCCTCCTATCTAGCACAGATACGCAGTATTTT. V gene TRBV29-1 combines with J gene TRBJ2-3; D remains unclear. The germline CDR1 and CDR2 sequences are SQVTM and ANQGSEA. This CDR3 comprises 15 residues. The germline V and J ends were trimmed by 6 bases and 0 bases, with 16 bases remaining between them.

The chain carries TRBV11-3 and TRBJ2-4; no firm D call. CDR1 is SGHNT and CDR2 is YENEEA in the germline V gene. V was cut by 5 bases and J by 2 bases, with 10 bases left in between. CDR3 length: 14 residues. CDR3 loop: CASSPTGSKNIQYF. CDR3 in DNA: TGTGCCAGCAGCCCGACGGGTTCCAAAAACATTCAGTACTTC.

This chain uses TRBV10-3 with TRBJ1-2; 9 nucleotides align to TRBD1. Germline V CDR1 and CDR2: ENHRY, SYGVKD. J was trimmed by 4 bases and V by 0 bases; bases with no gene match: 18. The CDR3 is 20 residues long. The CDR3 spells CAISESTRGQGGLATYGYTF. The CDR3 DNA sequence: TGTGCCATCAGTGAGTCGACGAGGGGACAGGGAGGGTTGGCTACCTATGGCTACACCTTC.

The chain couples TRBV19 to TRBJ1-2; D is unclear. V was clipped by 1 base and J by 4 bases, with 13 bases between them. CDR1 is LNHDA and CDR2 is SQIVND in the germline V gene (reference sequence). The CDR3 runs to 15 residues. CDR3 sequence reads: CASSIGVRQPYGYTF. The CDR3, as DNA: TGTGCCAGTAGTATAGGTGTACGGCAGCCCTATGGCTACACCTTC.

This clone was seen only once. The rearrangement uses TRBV13 and TRBJ2-5, with TRBD2 identical over 9 bases. The germline CDR1 and CDR2 sequences are PRHDT and FYEKMQ (reference sequence). This CDR3 has 15 residues. Unmatched junction bases numbered 4, after V lost 0 bases and J lost 5 bases. CDR3 DNA sequence: TGTGCCAGCAGCTTAGGGGCGGGAGGGAGCGAGACCCAGTACTTC. Translated: CASSLGAGGSETQYF.

The gene calls are TRBV25-1 and TRBJ1-1; 11 positions match TRBD1. CDR1 and CDR2 from the germline V gene are MGHDK and SYGVNS. The CDR3 runs 13 residues. After removal of 7 bases from V and 5 bases from J, the junction contained 3 bases not matched to a gene. CDR3 nucleotides: TGTGCCAGCACCGGGACAGGGGGAACTGAAGCTTTCTTT. This encodes CASTGTGGTEAFF.

J is TRBJ2-7 and V is TRBV30; D might be TRBD1 (5 bases). This CDR3 region has 12 residues. With 0 bases removed from V and 6 bases from J, the gap between germline ends came to 9 bases. Germline V CDR1 and CDR2: GTSNPN, SVGIG (reference sequence). The CDR3 loop is CAWSVQGVEQYF. The CDR3 nucleotides are TGTGCCTGGAGTGTACAAGGGGTCGAGCAGTACTTC.

Only a few counts were recorded for this clone. The rearrangement joins TRBV11-2 to TRBJ1-3; D perhaps matches TRBD1 (5 bases). This CDR3 region has 17 residues. Looked up from germline, CDR1 is SGHAT and CDR2 is FQNNGV. Deletions cut 1 base from V and 0 bases from J, with 13 bases between. CDR3: CASSLVGPPSSGNTIYF. In DNA, the CDR3 is TGTGCCAGCAGCTTAGTGGGACCGCCTAGCTCTGGAAACACCATATATTTT. Based on the CDR3 plus reference TRBV11-2 and TRBJ1-3, the full variable domain is EAGVAQSPRYKIIEKRQSVAFWCNPISGHATLYWYQQILGQGPKLLIQFQNNGVVDDSQLPKDRFSAERLKGVDSTLKIQPAKLEDSAVYLCASSLVGPPSSGNTIYFGEGSWLTVV.

The V gene is TRBV29-1, the J gene TRBJ1-1; D unclear. Germline V lookup: CDR1 SQVTM, CDR2 ANQGSEA. The V gene lost 4 bases and the J gene lost 5 bases, with 11 bases spanning the gap. CDR3 size: 12 residues. CDR3: CSVVLGVTEAFF. As DNA, the CDR3 is TGCAGCGTTGTGCTGGGTGTGACTGAAGCTTTCTTT. Based on the CDR3 plus reference TRBV29-1 and TRBJ1-1, the full variable domain is SAVISQKPSRDICQRGTSLTIQCQVDSQVTMMFWYRQQPGQSLTLIATANQGSEATYESGFVIDKFPISRPNLTFSTLTVSNMSPEDSSIYLCSVVLGVTEAFFGQGTRLTVV.

This clone was detected only once. The V and J genes are TRBV29-1 and TRBJ1-2, with D possibly TRBD1 on 5 matching bases. CDR1 and CDR2 (germline): SQVTM, ANQGSEA. This CDR3 contains 12 residues. CDR3 protein: CNLRQLYYGYTF. As DNA, the CDR3 is TGCAACCTTCGACAGCTTTACTATGGCTACACCTTC.

The chain joins TRBV21-1 to TRBJ1-2. TRBV21-1 has pseudogene status. The CDR3 length is 13 residues. The CDR3 bases are TGTGCCAGCAAACAAAGTATTCCGAGGGGTAGCCCCTTC. Encoded protein: CASKQSIPRGSPF.

The V gene is TRBV5-5, the J gene TRBJ1-1, with D possibly TRBD1 on 6 matching bases. With 3 bases removed from V and 4 bases from J, the gap between germline ends came to 16 bases. Per germline, CDR1 SGHKS and CDR2 YYEKEE (reference sequence). This CDR3 contains 15 residues. This chain's CDR3 is CASSSWGADGTEAFF. CDR3 in DNA: TGTGCCAGCAGCTCATGGGGGGCCGACGGCACTGAAGCTTTCTTT.

The genes are TRBV27 and TRBJ2-1; 8 bases are a match to TRBD2. This CDR3 is built from 16 residues. CDR1 is MNHEY and CDR2 is SMNVEV in the germline V gene (reference sequence). J was trimmed by 0 bases and V by 5 bases; bases with no gene match: 6. The CDR3 loop is CASSPTSGSSYNEQFF. The CDR3 DNA is TGTGCCAGCAGTCCGACGAGCGGGAGCTCCTACAATGAGCAGTTCTTC.